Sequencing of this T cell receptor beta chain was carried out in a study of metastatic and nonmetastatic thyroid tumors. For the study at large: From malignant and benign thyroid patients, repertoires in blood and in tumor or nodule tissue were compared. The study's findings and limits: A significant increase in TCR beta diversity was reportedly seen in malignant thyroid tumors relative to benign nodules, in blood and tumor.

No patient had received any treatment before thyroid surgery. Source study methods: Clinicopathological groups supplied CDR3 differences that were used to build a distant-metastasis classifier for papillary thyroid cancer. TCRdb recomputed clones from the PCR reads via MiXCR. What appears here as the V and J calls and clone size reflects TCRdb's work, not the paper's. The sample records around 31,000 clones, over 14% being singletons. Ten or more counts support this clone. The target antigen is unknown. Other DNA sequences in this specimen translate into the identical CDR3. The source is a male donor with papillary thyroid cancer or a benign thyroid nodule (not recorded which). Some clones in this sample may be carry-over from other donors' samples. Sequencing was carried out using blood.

CDR3 nucleotide sequence: TGTGCCTGGAGTCCTCCAGGGAGGTACGAGCAGTACTTC. It yields the protein CAWSPPGRYEQYF. The V call is TRBV30, the J call TRBJ2-7; TRBD2 might be the D (6 bases). This CDR3 comprises 13 residues. V dropped 2 bases and J dropped 4 bases, with 12 bases sitting between them. Per the germline V gene, CDR1 is GTSNPN and CDR2 is SVGIG (reference sequence).